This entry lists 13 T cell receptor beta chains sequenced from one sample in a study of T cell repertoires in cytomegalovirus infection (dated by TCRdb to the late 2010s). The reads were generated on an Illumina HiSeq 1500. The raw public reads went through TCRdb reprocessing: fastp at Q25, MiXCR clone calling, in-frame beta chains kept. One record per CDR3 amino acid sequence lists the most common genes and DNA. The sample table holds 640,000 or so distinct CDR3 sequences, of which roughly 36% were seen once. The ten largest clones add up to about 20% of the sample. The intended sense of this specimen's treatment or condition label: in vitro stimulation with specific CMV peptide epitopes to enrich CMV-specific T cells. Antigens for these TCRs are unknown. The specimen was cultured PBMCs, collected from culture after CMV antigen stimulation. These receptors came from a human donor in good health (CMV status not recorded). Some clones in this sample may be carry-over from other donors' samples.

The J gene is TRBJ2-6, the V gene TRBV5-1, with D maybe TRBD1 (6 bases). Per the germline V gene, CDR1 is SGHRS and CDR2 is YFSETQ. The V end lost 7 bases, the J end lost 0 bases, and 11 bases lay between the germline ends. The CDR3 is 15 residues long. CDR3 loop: CASRDTSSGANVLTF. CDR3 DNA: TGCGCCAGCCGGGACACGAGCTCTGGGGCCAACGTCCTGACTTTC.

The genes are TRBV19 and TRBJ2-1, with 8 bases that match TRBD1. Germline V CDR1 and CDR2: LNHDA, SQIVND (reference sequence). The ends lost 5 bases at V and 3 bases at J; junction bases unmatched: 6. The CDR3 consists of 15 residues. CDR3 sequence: CASSFRTGFYNEQFF. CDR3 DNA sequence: TGTGCCAGTAGTTTCCGGACAGGGTTCTACAATGAGCAGTTCTTC.

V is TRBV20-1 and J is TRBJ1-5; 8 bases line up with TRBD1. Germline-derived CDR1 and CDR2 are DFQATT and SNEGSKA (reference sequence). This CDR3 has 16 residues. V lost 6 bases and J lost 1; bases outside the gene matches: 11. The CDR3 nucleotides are TGCAGTGCCTTACGGACAGGGTGGCACAGCAATCAGCCCCAGCATTTT. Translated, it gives CSALRTGWHSNQPQHF.

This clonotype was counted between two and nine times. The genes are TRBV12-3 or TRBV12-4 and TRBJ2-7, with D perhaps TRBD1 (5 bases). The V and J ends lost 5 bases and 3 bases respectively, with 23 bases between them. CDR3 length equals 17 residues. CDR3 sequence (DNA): TGTGCCAGCAGTCCTTGTCATGAATATCTAGGGGACTACGAGCAGTACTTC. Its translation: CASSPCHEYLGDYEQYF.

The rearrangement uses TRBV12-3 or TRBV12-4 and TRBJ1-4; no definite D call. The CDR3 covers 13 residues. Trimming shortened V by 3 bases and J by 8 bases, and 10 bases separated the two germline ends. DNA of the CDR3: TGTGCCAGCAGTTTCCCCCTCGAGGAAAAACTGTTTTTT. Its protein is CASSFPLEEKLFF.

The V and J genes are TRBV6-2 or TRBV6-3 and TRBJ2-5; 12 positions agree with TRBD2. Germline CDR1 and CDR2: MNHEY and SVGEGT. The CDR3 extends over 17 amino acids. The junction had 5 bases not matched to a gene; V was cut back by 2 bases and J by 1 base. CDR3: CASSYPLLAGGQETQYF. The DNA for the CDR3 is TGTGCCAGCAGTTACCCCCTACTAGCGGGGGGCCAAGAGACCCAGTACTTC.

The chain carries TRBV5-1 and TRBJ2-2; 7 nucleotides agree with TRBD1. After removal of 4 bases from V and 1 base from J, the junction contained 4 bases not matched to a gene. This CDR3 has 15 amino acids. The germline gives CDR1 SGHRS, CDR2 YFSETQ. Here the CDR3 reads CASSTNRGNTGELFF. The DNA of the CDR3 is TGCGCCAGCAGCACGAACAGGGGGAACACCGGGGAGCTGTTTTTT.

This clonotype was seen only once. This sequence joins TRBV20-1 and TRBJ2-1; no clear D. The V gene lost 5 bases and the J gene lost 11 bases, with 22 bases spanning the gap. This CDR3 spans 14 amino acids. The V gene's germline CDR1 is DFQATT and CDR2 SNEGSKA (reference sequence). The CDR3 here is CSAGGRWVSSKQFF. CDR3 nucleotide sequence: TGCAGTGCTGGTGGGCGTTGGGTTTCAAGTAAGCAGTTCTTC.

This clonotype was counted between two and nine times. The CDR3 spells CASSAEWTEAFF. Written as DNA, the CDR3 is TGTGCCAGCAGTGCTGAGTGGACTGAAGCTTTCTTT. The chain joins TRBV2 to TRBJ1-1, with D unresolved. This CDR3 contains 12 residues. Germline CDR1 and CDR2: SNHLY and FYNNEI. Trimming shortened V by 4 bases and J by 5 bases, and 8 bases separated the two germline ends.

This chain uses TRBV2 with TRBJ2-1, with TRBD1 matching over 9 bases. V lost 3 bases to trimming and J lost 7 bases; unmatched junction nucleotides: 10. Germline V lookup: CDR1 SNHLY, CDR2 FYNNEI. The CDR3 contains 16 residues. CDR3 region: CASSDPGTGLMNEQFF. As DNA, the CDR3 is TGTGCCAGCAGTGACCCCGGGACAGGGCTCATGAATGAGCAGTTCTTC.

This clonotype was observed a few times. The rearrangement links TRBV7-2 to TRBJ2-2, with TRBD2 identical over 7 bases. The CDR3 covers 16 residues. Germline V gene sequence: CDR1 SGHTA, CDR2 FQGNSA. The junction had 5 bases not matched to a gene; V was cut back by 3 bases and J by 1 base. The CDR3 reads CASSFKGRVNTGELFF. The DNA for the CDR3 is TGTGCCAGCAGCTTTAAGGGGAGGGTGAACACCGGGGAGCTGTTTTTT.

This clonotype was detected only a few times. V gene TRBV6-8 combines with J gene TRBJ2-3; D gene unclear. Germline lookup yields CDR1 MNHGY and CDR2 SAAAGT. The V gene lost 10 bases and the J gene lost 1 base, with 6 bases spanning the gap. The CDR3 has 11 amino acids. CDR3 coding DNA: TGTGCCACACTACGCACAGATACGCAGTATTTT. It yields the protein CATLRTDTQYF.

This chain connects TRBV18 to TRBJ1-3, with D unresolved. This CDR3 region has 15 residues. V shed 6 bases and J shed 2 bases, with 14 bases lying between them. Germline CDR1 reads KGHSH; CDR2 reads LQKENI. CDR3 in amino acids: CASSSRGEAGNTIYF. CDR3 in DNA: TGTGCCAGCTCGTCGCGCGGGGAGGCTGGAAACACCATATATTTT.